The entry that follows covers one T cell receptor beta chain sequence. This sample was taken from a study of blood T cell repertoires in COVID-19. Study-level information: Some COVID-19 samples were acute and others convalescent; all came from the United States, Italy and Spain. The analysed material was cDNA or gDNA that came from T cells, B-cell-depleted T cells, or PBMCs.

Original processing notes: By means of reference gene primer amplification, nucleated cell counts were estimated. Sequenced by immunoSEQ multiplex PCR; TCRdb stores in-frame clones only, minus some. V and J calls and clone size are given by that table; D and trimming were obtained from the DNA. The sample carries about 40,000 clones, around 80% recorded once. Trimming cost V 0 bases and J 5 bases; bases outside gene matches: 4. The length of the CDR3 is 16 residues. CDR1 is KGHSH, CDR2 LQKENI, per germline. The clonotype was recovered from a man older than 75 with active or convalescent COVID-19. Source material: peripheral blood. The V and J genes are TRBV18 and TRBJ2-3, with 11 positions matching TRBD2. CDR3 DNA sequence: TGTGCCAGCTCACCACCGACTAGCGGGGTGGGAGATACGCAGTATTTT. Amino acids: CASSPPTSGVGDTQYF.